A single sample gave rise to the 24 T cell receptor beta chains below, sequenced in a study of blood T cell repertoires in COVID-19. The assay was immunoSEQ multiplex PCR, and TCRdb's table has in-frame clones only and misses some. The sample shows roughly 100,000 clones, over 60% of them seen only once. Material: peripheral blood. These receptors were obtained from a man of 80 years or more with COVID-19, enrolled during active disease.

The genes are TRBV28 and TRBJ2-5; D gene unclear. Germline-derived CDR1 and CDR2 are MDHEN and SYDVKM. The CDR3 consists of 12 residues. Trimming cost V 1 base and J 5 bases, with 5 bases left between them. This chain's CDR3 is CASSLSLETQYF. CDR3 in DNA: TGTGCCAGCAGTTTATCTTTGGAGACCCAGTACTTC.

CDR3: CASSDFLGRPLDTQYF. The CDR3 DNA reads TGTGCCAGCAGCGACTTCCTGGGTCGGCCGTTGGATACGCAGTATTTT. The chain has TRBV7-9 and TRBJ2-3; D remains unclear. Germline V gene lookup returns CDR1 SEHNR and CDR2 FQNEAQ (reference sequence). V was trimmed by 5 bases and J by 6 bases, leaving 21 bases between them. The CDR3 covers 16 residues.

The J gene is TRBJ1-4, the V gene TRBV3-1 (or the pseudogene TRBV3-2), with 11 positions matching TRBD1. Germline CDR1 is LGHDT and CDR2 is YNNKEL (reference sequence). The CDR3 runs 15 residues. The J segment lost 8 bases and the V segment lost 2 bases, leaving 4 bases of the junction unmatched. CDR3 DNA sequence: TGTGCCAGCAGCCAATGGGACAGGGGGGAGGAAAAACTGTTTTTT. Translating it yields CASSQWDRGEEKLFF.

The rearrangement uses TRBV6-1 and TRBJ2-4, with TRBD2 matching over 9 bases. The CDR3 totals 17 residues. J was trimmed by 7 bases and V by 3 bases; bases with no gene match: 13. CDR1 and CDR2 (germline): MNHNS, SASEGT. The CDR3: CASSDGGGGLAQNIQYF. Written as DNA, the CDR3 is TGTGCCAGCAGTGACGGGGGAGGGGGACTAGCTCAGAACATTCAGTACTTC.

This clone was picked up one time. The J gene is TRBJ1-2, the V gene TRBV5-8; TRBD1 aligns across 10 bases. Germline V gene data show CDR1 as SGHTS and CDR2 as YDEGEE. The CDR3 contains 14 residues. V lost 2 bases to trimming and J lost 13 bases; unmatched junction nucleotides: 11. As DNA, the CDR3 is TGTGCCAGCAGCTTAAGGGCCGGGACAGGGGTCGCCACCTTC. Residues: CASSLRAGTGVATF.

V and J are TRBV11-2 and TRBJ2-7, with D possibly being TRBD2 (5 bases). Trimming took 1 base from V and 3 from J, leaving 13 bases between them. The CDR3 contains 15 residues. The V gene's germline CDR1 is SGHAT and CDR2 FQNNGV. The CDR3 sequence is CASSLALGGLYEQYF. The CDR3 DNA sequence: TGTGCCAGCAGCTTAGCCCTCGGAGGCCTCTACGAGCAGTACTTC. Looking up the rest from reference TRBV11-2 and TRBJ2-7 gives the full variable domain: EAGVAQSPRYKIIEKRQSVAFWCNPISGHATLYWYQQILGQGPKLLIQFQNNGVVDDSQLPKDRFSAERLKGVDSTLKIQPAKLEDSAVYLCASSLALGGLYEQYFGPGTRLTVT.

In its sample, this clone was seen a few times. This rearrangement joins TRBV19 to TRBJ2-2, with a weak D call TRBD2 (5 bases). The CDR3 consists of 13 residues. Germline CDR1 LNHDA, CDR2 SQIVND (reference sequence). Trimming stripped 4 bases from V and 4 bases from J, with 7 bases between. The CDR3 region is CASSTSFTGELFF. CDR3 nucleotide sequence: TGTGCCAGTAGTACTAGCTTCACCGGGGAGCTGTTTTTT.

As for this clone: Other nucleotide sequences in the sample specify the same CDR3. The gene calls are TRBV29-1 and TRBJ1-5; possibly TRBD1 for D (5 bases). The CDR3 contains 13 residues. Trimming removed 0 bases from V and 6 bases from J, with 9 bases in between. The germline gives CDR1 SQVTM, CDR2 ANQGSEA. The CDR3 DNA reads as TGCAGCGTTGAAGAGGGGGGAGGTCAGCCCCAGCATTTT. Its protein is CSVEEGGGQPQHF.

The rearrangement uses TRBV11-3 and TRBJ2-2; the match to TRBD2 covers 10 bases. V lost 5 bases to trimming and J lost 5 bases; unmatched junction nucleotides: 11. Per germline, CDR1 SGHNT and CDR2 YENEEA. The CDR3 is 17 residues long. The CDR3 nucleotides read TGTGCCAGCAGCCAAGGCTTGGCTAGCGGGAGTACCGGGGAGCTGTTTTTT. This encodes CASSQGLASGSTGELFF.

The V and J genes are TRBV28 and TRBJ1-3; unclear D gene. Germline-derived CDR1 and CDR2 are MDHEN and SYDVKM. The CDR3 length is 13 residues. The ends were cut back, 4 bases at V and 4 bases at J, with 8 bases in the middle. CDR3 in DNA: TGTGCCAGCAGTTCGACTGAAGGAAACACCATATATTTT. This codes for CASSSTEGNTIYF.

On this clone itself: Sequence at one end of the junction differs from germline and may be a read error. The chain uses TRBV11-2 and TRBJ2-1, with D possibly being TRBD1 (5 bases). There are 13 residues in the CDR3. Germline V lookup: CDR1 SGHAT, CDR2 FQNNGV. The CDR3 DNA is TGTGCCAGCAGCCTAGACAGCTACAATGAGCAGTTCTTC. As protein: CASSLDSYNEQFF.

Comments on this clone: The same CDR3 also results from other DNA sequences found in this sample. The chain uses TRBV3-1 (or the pseudogene TRBV3-2) and TRBJ1-1, with D unclear. Germline values: CDR1 LGHDT, CDR2 YNNKEL (reference sequence). This CDR3 has 14 residues. Trimming stripped 1 base from V and 1 base from J, with 7 bases between. CDR3 DNA: TGTGCCAGCAGCCAAGGGGAGGGGAACACTGAAGCTTTCTTT. Its translation is CASSQGEGNTEAFF.

This clone was detected only a few times. The J gene is TRBJ2-2, the V gene TRBV28, with 7 bases lining up with TRBD1. This CDR3 has 16 residues. Losses at the gene ends were 3 bases for V and 1 base for J; bases not matched to a gene: 5. Germline CDR1 MDHEN, CDR2 SYDVKM. Here the CDR3 DNA reads TGTGCCAGCAGTTTCGCCGGGACAGTGAACACCGGGGAGCTGTTTTTT. Protein sequence: CASSFAGTVNTGELFF.

This clone was seen many times. J is TRBJ2-1 and V is TRBV7-9; TRBD2 aligns across 10 bases. Unmatched junction bases numbered 6, after V lost 4 bases and J lost 3 bases. The germline V gene encodes CDR1 SEHNR and CDR2 FQNEAQ (reference sequence). The CDR3 sequence is 16 residues long. The CDR3 DNA is TGTGCCAGCAGCTCGTCCGGGACTAGCGTCTACAATGAGCAGTTCTTC. It translates to CASSSSGTSVYNEQFF.

The chain uses TRBV30 and TRBJ1-4; D is perhaps TRBD1 (5 bases). The V gene's germline CDR1 is GTSNPN and CDR2 SVGIG (reference sequence). The CDR3 is made up of 14 amino acids. Trimming pared 0 bases from V and 8 bases from J, leaving 13 bases between. The CDR3 DNA reads as TGTGCCTGGAGTGTATCAGCAGGGTGGGAAAAACTGTTTTTT. Protein: CAWSVSAGWEKLFF.

The chain links TRBV28 to TRBJ2-7; possibly TRBD2 for D (5 bases). V lost 1 base, J lost 5 bases, and 15 bases lay in between. Germline CDR1 reads MDHEN; CDR2 reads SYDVKM. The CDR3 loop spans 15 amino acids. The CDR3 here is CASSLFPGRSDEQYF. In nucleotides, the CDR3 is TGTGCCAGCAGTTTATTTCCGGGCCGTAGCGACGAGCAGTACTTC.

This sequence joins TRBV4-1 and TRBJ1-5; TRBD1 agrees at 7 bases. The germline V gene has CDR1 MGHRA and CDR2 YSYEKL. This CDR3 region has 16 residues. V dropped 2 bases and J dropped 4; count of bases not matched to a gene: 8. Here the CDR3 reads CASSQILRGPNQPQHF. The CDR3 DNA reads TGCGCCAGCAGCCAAATTTTAAGGGGGCCGAATCAGCCCCAGCATTTT.

This chain links TRBV7-3 with TRBJ2-5, with 8 bases matching TRBD1. Trimming at V came to 3 bases and at J to 0 bases, leaving 3 bases not matched to a gene. This CDR3 has 15 amino acids. Germline CDR1 is SGHTA and CDR2 is FQGTGA. The CDR3 nucleotides are TGTGCCAGCAGCTTTACAGGGGGGTACCAAGAGACCCAGTACTTC. Protein: CASSFTGGYQETQYF.

V usage is TRBV6-4 and J usage is TRBJ2-1; possible D gene TRBD2, 5 bases. CDR3 size: 14 residues. Trimming removed 1 base from V and 11 bases from J, with 15 bases in between. Germline-derived CDR1 and CDR2 are MRHNA and SNTAGT. CDR3 DNA: TGTGCCAGCAGTGACTACTTGGACTCAACGAAGCAGTTCTTC. Encoded protein: CASSDYLDSTKQFF.

This rearrangement joins TRBV12-3 or TRBV12-4 to TRBJ2-5; D gene ambiguous. V was pared by 6 bases and J by 5 bases, with 10 bases between. This CDR3 is built from 12 residues. CDR3 in DNA: TGTGCCAGCAGCTACTCCGATGAGACCCAGTACTTC. This gives the protein CASSYSDETQYF.

The V gene is TRBV6-2 or TRBV6-3, the J gene TRBJ2-2; 7 positions match TRBD2. The CDR3 covers 17 residues. The junction had 14 bases not matched to a gene; V was cut back by 6 bases and J by 4 bases. The germline gives CDR1 MNHEY, CDR2 SVGEGT. Written as DNA, the CDR3 is TGTGCCAGCAGCGCCGTCGGGGTAGCGGGCCTCACCGGGGAGCTGTTTTTT. Protein: CASSAVGVAGLTGELFF.

The chain employs TRBV2 and TRBJ2-2, with D possibly TRBD1 on 6 matching bases. Germline CDR1 is SNHLY and CDR2 is FYNNEI. V was pared by 6 bases and J by 0 bases, with 11 bases between. The length of the CDR3 is 15 residues. DNA of the CDR3: TGTGCCAGCAGGATAGGGGGATCGAACACCGGGGAGCTGTTTTTT. Translated, it gives CASRIGGSNTGELFF.

The chain links TRBV21-1 to TRBJ1-5; the D call of TRBD1 is as the table states it, not checked on the DNA. TRBV21-1 is annotated as a pseudogene. CDR3 length: 16 amino acids. As DNA, the CDR3 is TGTGCCAGCAGCTCAGGGGGAGGCAGATCGCTTCAGCCCCAGCATTTT. Translated: CASSSGGGRSLQPQHF.

This clone was observed a handful of times. The chain uses TRBV30 and TRBJ2-7; D may be TRBD2 (6 bases). V shed 8 bases and J shed 7 bases, with 12 bases lying between them. CDR1 and CDR2 (germline): GTSNPN, SVGIG (reference sequence). This CDR3 region has 10 residues. This chain's CDR3 is CALGSGEQYF. The DNA of the CDR3 is TGTGCCCTCGGGAGTGGAGAGCAGTACTTC.